One sample yielded the 29 T cell receptor beta chains listed below, sequenced in a study of beta chain features in type 1 diabetes. Expressed TCRB transcripts were sequenced because the entire RNA isolate underwent reverse transcription. Profiled with immunoSEQ multiplex PCR; TCRdb holds only in-frame clones, not every one. The repertoire holds 300,000 to 450,000 clones, with roughly 12% as singletons. The specimen sequenced was naive CD4+ T cells from blood. Receptors originate from a man younger than 30 in good health.

This clone was seen more than once but under ten times. V and J are TRBV11-2 and TRBJ1-5; 7 nucleotides line up with TRBD1. The CDR3 has 16 amino acids. The junction had 13 bases not matched to a gene; V was cut back by 2 bases and J by 9 bases. CDR1 SGHAT and CDR2 FQNNGV come from the germline V gene. CDR3 loop: CASSLHSGTALGPQHF. In nucleotides, the CDR3 is TGTGCCAGCAGCTTACATTCTGGGACAGCCCTTGGGCCCCAGCATTTT. Combining the CDR3 with reference TRBV11-2 and TRBJ1-5 gives the whole variable domain EAGVAQSPRYKIIEKRQSVAFWCNPISGHATLYWYQQILGQGPKLLIQFQNNGVVDDSQLPKDRFSAERLKGVDSTLKIQPAKLEDSAVYLCASSLHSGTALGPQHFGDGTRLSIL.

The chain recombines TRBV5-1 with TRBJ2-1; D call uncertain. This CDR3 is 12 amino acids long. CDR1 is SGHRS and CDR2 is YFSETQ in the germline V gene. V dropped 2 bases and J dropped 7 bases, with 7 bases sitting between them. The CDR3: CASSLPRNEQFF. The CDR3 DNA reads as TGCGCCAGCAGCTTACCTAGGAATGAGCAGTTCTTC.

This clone was found a few times. V and J are TRBV29-1 and TRBJ1-1; TRBD1 aligns across 7 bases. V shed 6 bases and J 4 bases; nucleotides not matched to a gene: 5. This CDR3 comprises 12 residues. Germline values: CDR1 SQVTM, CDR2 ANQGSEA. The CDR3 bases are TGCAGCGTAGACAGGGAGAGCACTGAAGCTTTCTTT. This translates into CSVDRESTEAFF.

This clone was picked up a small number of times. The same CDR3 also results from other DNA sequences found in this sample. The genes are TRBV28 and TRBJ2-5, with D hard to call. CDR3 length: 11 residues. Germline V gene sequence: CDR1 MDHEN, CDR2 SYDVKM. Trimming left V 6 bases short and J 2 bases short, with 4 bases between. The chain's CDR3 is CASSLQETQYF. In nucleotides, the CDR3 is TGTGCCAGCAGCCTACAAGAGACCCAGTACTTC.

In DNA form, the CDR3 reads TGTGCCAGCAGCTTCTCCCCCAGTAGCACAGATACGCAGTATTTT. Amino acids: CASSFSPSSTDTQYF. V and J are TRBV7-3 and TRBJ2-3; D unresolved. This CDR3 has 15 residues. Germline CDR1 is SGHTA and CDR2 is FQGTGA. The germline V and J ends were trimmed by 3 bases and 0 bases, with 10 bases remaining between them.

This clone was picked up a small number of times. The genes are TRBV25-1 and TRBJ1-6; 7 bases align to TRBD1. V lost 6 bases, J lost 8 bases, and 7 bases stayed unmatched. Germline V gene sequence: CDR1 MGHDK, CDR2 SYGVNS. The CDR3 has 14 residues. DNA of the CDR3: TGTGCCAGCAGACAGACAGGGATGGATTCACCCCTCCACTTT. It yields the protein CASRQTGMDSPLHF.

This clone was counted a few times. Relative to the germline gene, one junction end is altered; a read error may explain this. The same CDR3 arises from other DNA sequences in this sample as well. This chain joins TRBV5-1 and TRBJ2-7, with D maybe TRBD1 (6 bases). The CDR3 runs 12 residues. CDR1 and CDR2 from the germline V gene are SGHRS and YFSETQ. The CDR3 spells CASSLQGREQYF. The CDR3 DNA is TGTGCCAGCAGCTTGCAGGGGCGCGAGCAGTACTTC. The variable domain in full, completed from reference TRBV5-1 and TRBJ2-7, reads KAGVTQTPRYLIKTRGQQVTLSCSPISGHRSVSWYQQTPGQGLQFLFEYFSETQRNKGNFPGRFSGRQFSNSRSEMNVSTLELGDSALYLCASSLQGREQYFGPGTRLTVT.

The table lists this clone with a few counts. The V gene is TRBV18, the J gene TRBJ2-7, with D hard to call. Germline V gene data show CDR1 as KGHSH and CDR2 as LQKENI. V was trimmed by 1 base and J by 3 bases, leaving 7 bases between them. The length of the CDR3 is 13 residues. CDR3 residues: CASSPQFNYEQYF. DNA of the CDR3: TGTGCCAGCTCACCACAATTCAACTACGAGCAGTACTTC.

The chain uses TRBV7-9 and TRBJ1-1; D uncertain. Germline V gene lookup returns CDR1 SEHNR and CDR2 FQNEAQ (reference sequence). V gave up 1 base and J gave up 0 bases, with 6 bases separating them. This CDR3 region has 14 residues. The CDR3 spells CASSLVRLNTEAFF. The CDR3 DNA sequence: TGTGCCAGCAGCTTAGTGAGGCTGAACACTGAAGCTTTCTTT.

This clone turned up a few times. V gene TRBV2 combines with J gene TRBJ2-3; 8 bases match TRBD2. The V segment lost 1 base and the J segment 4 bases; nucleotides outside the gene matches: 7. This CDR3 contains 16 residues. Germline V gene data show CDR1 as SNHLY and CDR2 as FYNNEI. This chain's CDR3 is CASSEGVSGAPDTQYF. The DNA of the CDR3 is TGTGCCAGCAGTGAAGGGGTTAGCGGGGCACCAGATACGCAGTATTTT.

The gene calls are TRBV5-1 and TRBJ1-1, with D possibly being TRBD1 (6 bases). Looked up from germline, CDR1 is SGHRS and CDR2 is YFSETQ. The V gene lost 4 bases and the J gene lost 0 bases, with 13 bases spanning the gap. The CDR3 is 15 residues long. This CDR3 reads CASSVGAYLNTEAFF. The CDR3, as DNA: TGCGCCAGCAGCGTGGGGGCCTACTTGAACACTGAAGCTTTCTTT.

For this clone: The junction and the germline gene differ at one end; a read error may be behind it. CDR3 region: CASSVDVNEQFF. In DNA, the CDR3 is TGTGCCAGCAGCGTAGATGTAAATGAGCAGTTCTTC. The chain carries TRBV11-3 and TRBJ2-1; D remains ambiguous. The CDR3 covers 12 residues. CDR1 is SGHNT, CDR2 YENEEA, per germline.

This clone was counted a few times. An end of the junction differs from the germline gene, which may be a read error. This chain connects TRBV7-2 to TRBJ2-7; 8 bases agree with TRBD2. The CDR3 loop spans 11 amino acids. The germline V gene encodes CDR1 SGHTA and CDR2 FQGNSA. Here the CDR3 DNA reads TGTGCCAGCAGCTTGGGCGGGGGGTCTAACTTC. Its protein is CASSLGGGSNF.

This clone was picked up a small number of times. The V gene is TRBV18, the J gene TRBJ1-1; 9 bases are a match to TRBD1. The CDR3 has 18 amino acids. J lost 6 bases, V lost 3 bases, and 17 bases had no gene match. Per the germline V gene, CDR1 is KGHSH and CDR2 is LQKENI. The CDR3, as DNA: TGTGCCAGCTCACCTGGGTCCGGGACAGGGCAAAGTCGTTCTGAAGCTTTCTTT. It specifies CASSPGSGTGQSRSEAFF. The full variable domain, in which reference TRBV18 and TRBJ1-1 provide the parts outside the CDR3, is NAGVMQNPRHLVRRRGQEARLRCSPMKGHSHVYWYRQLPEEGLKFMVYLQKENIIDESGMPKERFSAEFPKEGPSILRIQQVVRGDSAAYFCASSPGSGTGQSRSEAFFGQGTRLTVV.

This clone was observed a few times. V and J are TRBV6-5 and TRBJ1-2, with 7 bases matching TRBD1. The CDR3 runs to 15 residues. CDR1 and CDR2 (germline): MNHEY, SVGAGI. After removal of 5 bases from V and 0 bases from J, the junction contained 6 bases not matched to a gene. CDR3 sequence reads: CASSPQGQTNYGYTF. In DNA, the CDR3 is TGTGCCAGCAGTCCCCAGGGACAGACTAACTATGGCTACACCTTC.

This clone appeared a few times. The V call is TRBV5-4, the J call TRBJ2-5; D gene uncertain. The CDR3 covers 14 residues. Germline V CDR1 and CDR2: SGHNT, YYREEE (reference sequence). The germline V and J ends were trimmed by 0 bases and 2 bases, with 8 bases remaining between them. The CDR3 DNA reads as TGTGCCAGCAGCTTGGTCGCGGAGCAAGAGACCCAGTACTTC. Translation: CASSLVAEQETQYF.

The chain is built from TRBV5-8 and TRBJ2-4, with 7 bases identical to TRBD2. The germline V gene encodes CDR1 SGHTS and CDR2 YDEGEE. V dropped 5 bases and J dropped 3; count of bases not matched to a gene: 14. This CDR3 comprises 17 residues. The CDR3 sequence: CASRPKLEGGDKNIQYF. The CDR3, as DNA: TGTGCCAGCAGGCCAAAACTCGAGGGAGGGGACAAAAACATTCAGTACTTC.

This clone was found a few times. CDR3 bases: TGTGCCAGCAGCCAAGATAGGCAGGGAAGCACAGATACGCAGTATTTT. As protein: CASSQDRQGSTDTQYF. The rearrangement uses TRBV4-2 and TRBJ2-3, with D maybe TRBD1 (5 bases). The germline CDR1 and CDR2 sequences are LGHNA and YNFKEQ. V was trimmed by 0 bases and J by 0 bases, leaving 10 bases between them. The CDR3 length is 16 residues.

The chain links TRBV5-1 to TRBJ1-1; D gene unclear. Germline CDR1 and CDR2: SGHRS and YFSETQ. The CDR3 sequence is 14 residues long. Trimming pared 4 bases from V and 0 bases from J, leaving 10 bases between. DNA for the CDR3: TGCGCCAGCAGCCCTCGGTCATTGAACACTGAAGCTTTCTTT. Residues: CASSPRSLNTEAFF.

The chain links TRBV9 to TRBJ2-3; 9 nucleotides match TRBD1. The CDR3 runs to 13 residues. In germline, CDR1 is SGDLS, CDR2 YYNGEE. J lost 14 bases, V lost 0 bases, and 7 bases had no gene match. In DNA form, the CDR3 reads TGTGCCAGCAGCGTAGGAGACAGGGGGTCGGTGTATTTT. Residues: CASSVGDRGSVYF. Full variable domain (missing parts from reference TRBV9 and TRBJ2-3): DSGVTQTPKHLITATGQRVTLRCSPRSGDLSVYWYQQSLDQGLQFLIQYYNGEERAKGNILERFSAQQFPDLHSELNLSSLELGDSALYFCASSVGDRGSVYFGPGTRLTVL.

The rearrangement uses TRBV7-9 and TRBJ2-2, with D uncertain. CDR1 is SEHNR and CDR2 is FQNEAQ in the germline V gene (reference sequence). The CDR3 totals 16 residues. Trimming took off 0 bases at V and 0 bases at J, with 8 bases between the two ends. CDR3 loop: CASSLAAGSNTGELFF. CDR3 nucleotides: TGTGCCAGCAGCTTAGCGGCAGGATCGAACACCGGGGAGCTGTTTTTT. Drawing the rest from reference TRBV7-9 and TRBJ2-2, the complete variable domain is DTGVSQNPRHKITKRGQNVTFRCDPISEHNRLYWYRQTLGQGPEFLTYFQNEAQLEKSRLLSDRFSAERPKGSFSTLEIQRTEQGDSAMYLCASSLAAGSNTGELFFGEGSRLTVL.

In its sample, this clone was seen a few times. This chain joins TRBV4-3 and TRBJ2-1; 8 bases agree with TRBD2. Unmatched junction bases numbered 12, after V lost 0 bases and J lost 5 bases. Germline CDR1 LGHNA, CDR2 YSLEER. CDR3 length: 18 residues. CDR3 loop: CASSQDFPGLVGDNEQFF. DNA for the CDR3: TGCGCCAGCAGCCAAGATTTTCCGGGACTAGTGGGGGACAATGAGCAGTTCTTC.

This chain connects TRBV7-2 to TRBJ1-2; no clear D gene. Trimming removed 0 bases from V and 4 bases from J, with 9 bases in between. The CDR3 is made up of 14 amino acids. The V gene's germline CDR1 is SGHTA and CDR2 FQGNSA. In nucleotides, the CDR3 is TGTGCCAGCAGCTTAGCGCGGGAACTCTATGGCTACACCTTC. Translating it yields CASSLARELYGYTF.

This clone was found a few times. This chain connects TRBV30 to TRBJ2-7; 11 positions agree with TRBD1. The CDR3 is 13 amino acids. The V gene end was trimmed by 6 bases and the J gene end by 3 bases; junction bases not matched to a gene: 4. Germline CDR1 reads GTSNPN; CDR2 reads SVGIG (reference sequence). This CDR3 reads CACSGTGGYEQYF. The DNA for the CDR3 is TGTGCCTGTTCCGGGACAGGGGGCTACGAGCAGTACTTC.

The V call is TRBV15, the J call TRBJ2-1, with TRBD1 matching over 8 bases. V trimming: 1 base; J trimming: 5 bases; junction bases outside the gene matches: 13. This CDR3 contains 18 residues. The germline gives CDR1 LNHNV, CDR2 YYDKDF (reference sequence). The CDR3 region is CATSRGGNVGTGDNEQFF. The CDR3 nucleotides read TGTGCCACCAGCAGAGGAGGAAATGTAGGGACAGGAGACAATGAGCAGTTCTTC.

The J gene is TRBJ2-2, the V gene TRBV29-1; possible D gene TRBD2, 5 bases. CDR3 length: 14 residues. Trimming removed 4 bases from V and 1 base from J, with 10 bases in between. Germline CDR1 SQVTM, CDR2 ANQGSEA. The CDR3 nucleotides read TGCAGCGTTGGGGAGCCTGGGAACACCGGGGAGCTGTTTTTT. It is translated as CSVGEPGNTGELFF.

This clone was observed a handful of times. The V and J genes are TRBV18 and TRBJ2-5; TRBD1 matches 9 bases. The junction had 15 bases not matched to a gene; V was cut back by 2 bases and J by 5 bases. Germline V gene sequence: CDR1 KGHSH, CDR2 LQKENI. There are 18 residues in the CDR3. Written as DNA, the CDR3 is TGTGCCAGCTCACCAAGGGTTCCCCGGACAGGGGAGAGGGAGACCCAGTACTTC. This sequence encodes CASSPRVPRTGERETQYF.

The genes are TRBV7-8 and TRBJ1-6; 7 nucleotides agree with TRBD1. Germline values: CDR1 SGHVS, CDR2 FQNEAQ. Trimming cost V 4 bases and J 9 bases; bases outside gene matches: 6. The CDR3 runs to 14 residues. CDR3 bases: TGTGCCAGCAGCTCAACAGGGGTCGGTTCACCCCTCCACTTT. Protein sequence: CASSSTGVGSPLHF.

This chain connects TRBV5-6 to TRBJ1-2, with D possibly matching TRBD1 (6 bases). This CDR3 is 14 amino acids long. Per germline, CDR1 SGHDT and CDR2 YYEEEE. Trimming took 5 bases from V and 7 from J, leaving 18 bases between them. CDR3 bases: TGTGCCAGCAGGCCGGGCCATACAGGGAGTGGCTACACCTTC. As protein: CASRPGHTGSGYTF.